This passage covers 8 T cell receptor beta chains from one sample sequenced in a study of human T cells and chemical hapten exposure. As for time point: pre-sensitization, week 0. Treatment reported: therapeutic diphenylcyclopropenone sensitization with weekly scalp DPC. TCRdb independently ran MiXCR on the RACE reads; one entry per CDR3 protein. The sample carries approximately 100,000 distinct CDR3 sequences, 8% to 10% recorded once. This sample comprised whole blood, obtained in connection with sensitization to the hapten diphenylcyclopropenone (DPC). The receptors here all came from a woman in her 40s with alopecia areata. Some clones in this sample may be carry-over from other donors' samples.

This clonotype was picked up a small number of times. J is TRBJ1-5 and V is TRBV7-2; unclear D gene. The CDR3 spans 15 residues. Germline V CDR1 and CDR2: SGHTA, FQGNSA. V was clipped by 5 bases and J by 1 base, with 12 bases between them. The CDR3 nucleotides are TGTGCCAGCAGCGCCTCTTCGGGGAGCAATCAGCCCCAGCATTTT. Its protein product is CASSASSGSNQPQHF. The entire variable domain, with the rest obtained from reference TRBV7-2 and TRBJ1-5, is as follows: GAGVSQSPSNKVTEKGKDVELRCDPISGHTALYWYRQSLGQGLEFLIYFQGNSAPDKSGLPSDRFSAERTGGSVSTLTIQRTQQEDSAVYLCASSASSGSNQPQHFGDGTRLSIL.

The CDR3 DNA is TGTGCCAGCAGCTTAATAGGGGACGGTTATGGCTACACCTTC. Protein product: CASSLIGDGYGYTF. The chain links TRBV7-9 to TRBJ1-2; tentative D call: TRBD1 (5 bases). Germline CDR1 SEHNR, CDR2 FQNEAQ (reference sequence). The V and J ends lost 2 bases and 5 bases respectively, with 12 bases between them. The CDR3 covers 14 residues. Drawing the rest from reference TRBV7-9 and TRBJ1-2, the complete variable domain is DTGVSQNPRHKITKRGQNVTFRCDPISEHNRLYWYRQTLGQGPEFLTYFQNEAQLEKSRLLSDRFSAERPKGSFSTLEIQRTEQGDSAMYLCASSLIGDGYGYTFGSGTRLTVV.

As to this clonotype: This may arise from a read error, as a much more abundant clone is one base away. This chain links TRBV28 with TRBJ2-1; D is possibly TRBD1 or TRBD2 (5 bases each). Germline assignment: CDR1 MDHEN and CDR2 SYDVKM. This CDR3 is 12 amino acids long. The CDR3: CVSRRDVNEQFF. In DNA, the CDR3 is TGTGTCAGCAGACGGGACGTCAATGAGCAGTTCTTC.

This clonotype was picked up many times. The chain recombines TRBV6-5 with TRBJ1-2; D gene unclear. The CDR3 loop spans 16 amino acids. The V end lost 8 bases, the J end lost 0 bases, and 19 bases lay between the germline ends. Germline V gives CDR1 MNHEY, CDR2 SVGAGI. The CDR3 loop reads CASLRAWGTANYGYTF. DNA of the CDR3: TGTGCCAGCCTAAGGGCCTGGGGAACGGCTAACTATGGCTACACCTTC.

The rearrangement uses TRBV5-4 and TRBJ2-3, with TRBD2 matching 13 bases. CDR1 and CDR2 from the germline V gene are SGHNT and YYREEE (reference sequence). This CDR3 is built from 18 residues. V gave up 4 bases and J gave up 4 bases; unmatched junction bases: 12. In DNA form, the CDR3 reads TGTGCCAGCAGCAGCGGACTAGCGGGGGCCAAACTCGCAGATACGCAGTATTTT. Protein: CASSSGLAGAKLADTQYF.

This clonotype was seen a few times. This chain connects TRBV28 to TRBJ1-4; D is unclear. Trimming removed 9 bases at V and 0 bases at J, with 8 bases between. The CDR3 is 13 amino acids. Germline lookup yields CDR1 MDHEN and CDR2 SYDVKM. Here the CDR3 reads CASNRPTNEKLFF. The CDR3 coding sequence is TGTGCCAGTAACCGGCCAACTAATGAAAAACTGTTTTTT.

The chain is built from TRBV7-9 and TRBJ1-5, with D uncertain. Germline loops: CDR1 SEHNR, CDR2 FQNEAQ (reference sequence). The CDR3 has 13 residues. V shed 2 bases and J shed 5 bases, with 7 bases lying between them. The CDR3 coding sequence is TGTGCCAGCAGCTTAACACCGGATCAGCCCCAGCATTTT. This codes for CASSLTPDQPQHF.

The chain joins TRBV6-2 or TRBV6-3 to TRBJ2-3, with TRBD2 identical over 9 bases. J was trimmed by 5 bases and V by 2 bases; bases with no gene match: 8. Germline-derived CDR1 and CDR2 are MNHEY and SVGEGT. The CDR3 is 16 residues long. The CDR3 reads CASSYRGGGARDTQYF. In DNA form, the CDR3 reads TGTGCCAGCAGTTACCGTGGCGGGGGGGCGAGAGATACGCAGTATTTT.